The entry below describes one T cell receptor beta chain. The antigen is unknown. Sequencing used immunoSEQ multiplex PCR; TCRdb keeps in-frame clones, though not all of them. The sample consists of about 18,000 clones, more than 75% of them appearing once. The CDR3 covers 15 residues. CDR1 and CDR2 (germline): SGHRS, YFSETQ. Unmatched junction bases numbered 8, after V lost 1 base and J lost 5 bases. The sample originates from a study of untreated major depressive disorder. Study-wide points: Sequencing showed nonsignificant TRBV25-01 and TRBV02-01 differences matching flow cytometry. CD4+ T cells from depressed patients used TRBV05-01 (Vbeta 5.1) more often than controls.

The donors were all European-descended. Excluded: major illness, comorbidity, regular medication, drug use, over 100 g alcohol weekly. Sequencing input: CD4+ T cells from PBMCs. This chain connects TRBV5-1 to TRBJ2-5, with 7 bases fitting TRBD1. The source is a woman in her 30s in good health. The CDR3 region has the DNA TGCGCCAGCAGCTTGATTCGAGGGGGCAGTGAGACCCAGTACTTC. It translates to CASSLIRGGSETQYF.